Listed below are T cell receptor beta chains from one sample, sequenced in a study of lymphopenia after photon versus proton radiotherapy. Here immunoSEQ multiplex PCR was the method, and the copy in TCRdb shows in-frame clones only, minus some. The data hold 150,000 to 200,000 clones, with around nine tenths observed a single time. Source: peripheral blood, taken from a patient treated with photon-based radiotherapy. The origin of the receptors is a man in his fifties or sixties with gastric cancer. Each CDR3 is given with its conserved first and last residue. The order of the fields is D gene, clone size, V gene, CDR3 protein. The D gene is left open where the match is weak. A row's size may be missing; if present it is once, few, many or a size class.

>-|-|TRBV4-2
CASSQGGSGEQYF
>-|-|TRBV5-1
CASSLTASSNIQYF
>TRBD1|-|TRBV11-2
CASSGRGYDGYTF
>-|-|TRBV11-2
CASSSPGLWGFGEQFF
>-|few|TRBV19
CASMANRAQGTEQYF
>-|once|TRBV15
CATSTGTKETQYF
>-|-|TRBV4-2
CASSQDLRGPGSYNEQFF
>-|-|TRBV7-7
CASSLDVSRNEQFF
>-|-|TRBV6-6
CASSHTKGLETQYF
>TRBD1|-|TRBV5-1
CASSGTGAEDEKLFF
>TRBD1|once|TRBV7-9
CASSADRGWDTEAFF
>-|-|TRBV6-1
CASSEAQGSVKNIQYF
>-|-|TRBV5-5
CASSLEGHSSYEQYF
>TRBD1|-|TRBV12-5
CASGLTQHRGWNTEAFF
>-|-|TRBV7-9
CASSPWTQAGEQFF
>-|-|TRBV7-2
CASSTATNYGYTF
>-|-|TRBV7-2
CASSLDRYSYEQYF
>TRBD2|-|TRBV19
CASSPLAGRFNEQFF
>-|-|TRBV21-1
CASSKEVDGWEIPNEQFF
>-|-|TRBV11-2
CASSLAPVVGINTGELFF
>-|-|TRBV21-1
CASSNPSGNTIYF
>-|few|TRBV7-8
CASSLRRTQETQYF
>TRBD2|-|TRBV5-1
CASSLGTTGVTQYF
>TRBD1|-|TRBV10-3
CAIRGTGQSGANVLTF
>-|-|TRBV5-1
CASSFAPGSSYEQYF
>-|-|TRBV7-9
CASSLVEDQPQHF
>-|few|TRBV28
CASSLLANYGYTF
>-|-|TRBV18
CASSPGIRRDAEAFF
>-|-|TRBV5-6
CASSPPQGIQETQYF
>TRBD2|-|TRBV13
CASSSGTGTSGRRGDTQYF
>TRBD1|few|TRBV2
CASESTGTANYGYTF
>TRBD1|-|TRBV19
CASSIGTGGTYGYTF
>TRBD1|-|TRBV6-5
CASSYSPGTGNEQYF
>-|-|TRBV18
CASSPPGSYSNQPQHF
>-|few|TRBV6-5
CASSLKGGVNYGYTF
>TRBD1|-|TRBV7-2
CASSSPRGSSYNEQFF
>-|few|TRBV18
CASLPGPNTEAFF
>-|-|TRBV2
CASSESQDEQYF
>-|-|TRBV2
CASSALQGWQPQHF
>TRBD2|-|TRBV27
CASSAGGNTGELFF
>-|-|TRBV6-1
CASSERQGDTEAFF
>TRBD1|-|TRBV6-5
CASRPGTARGNTIYF
>TRBD1|-|TRBV2
CASRTGSSYNEQFF
>TRBD1|-|TRBV7-9
CASSQSPSGTGNTGELFF
>-|-|TRBV27
CASSSPQGGPDTQYF
>-|-|TRBV21-1
CASSKGGSRSMNTEAFF
>-|-|TRBV7-9
CASSHGSLGGLYEQYF
>-|-|TRBV14
CASSQGAGTPRFF
>TRBD2|once|TRBV4-3
CASSHYPGLAYNEQFF
>-|-|TRBV15
CATSRDMVNEQYF
>-|-|TRBV30
CAWSPEWGYGYTF
>TRBD2|-|TRBV5-6
CASSLDGRGETQYF
>-|-|TRBV28
CASSSPGATGELFF
>-|-|TRBV30
CAWSEGALAKNIQYF
>-|-|TRBV6-5
CASRRGIKVPDTQYF
>TRBD1|-|TRBV6-5
CASSLTGGKSEQYF